The text below deals with one TCR beta chain. These data come from a study of shared T cell receptors in the human thymus. Germline assignment: CDR1 SGDLS and CDR2 YYNGEE. Trimming at V came to 0 bases and at J to 6 bases, leaving 11 bases not matched to a gene. This CDR3 comprises 17 residues. Profiling relied on immunoSEQ multiplex PCR, and the TCRdb table lists in-frame clones only, not all of them. The sample lists 500,000 to 750,000 clones, roughly 90% occurring once. This same sample was also part of a study on human thymus T cells. That report notes: Having corrective surgery for congenital heart defects, healthy Finnish infants were the ones who donated. The study used thymus tissue resected during corrective heart surgery. Thymic TCR repertoires of unrelated people reportedly overlapped highly.

The TCR originated in a boy younger than two with a congenital heart defect. This rearrangement joins TRBV9 to TRBJ2-1; 8 nucleotides line up with TRBD2. The sample comprised thymocytes. The CDR3 bases are TGTGCCAGCAGCGTAGAGGGGAAACGGGAGGGCGGCAATGAGCAGTTCTTC. It specifies CASSVEGKREGGNEQFF.